The sequence of this T cell receptor (beta chain) was determined in a study of a mutant IDH1 vaccine in newly diagnosed glioma. The data were produced by immunoSEQ multiplex PCR, yet TCRdb's version contains in-frame clones alone and is incomplete. The data show 50,000 to 70,000 clones, roughly 74% seen once. The V gene's germline CDR1 is SGDLS and CDR2 YYNGEE. The length of the CDR3 is 14 residues. V dropped 3 bases and J dropped 0 bases, with 8 bases sitting between them. Indicated time point: week 35, safety follow-up. Doses consisted of 300 ug of mutant IDH1 20-mer peptide each, paired with topical imiquimod. A remark on this clone: The antigen is not known.

The chain has TRBV9 and TRBJ2-3; D perhaps matches TRBD2 (5 bases). This specimen was PBMCs, taken from a glioma patient whose treatment included an IDH1 peptide vaccine. This TCR was sampled from a man aged 50 to 59 with glioma. In DNA form, the CDR3 reads TGTGCCAGCAGCGCCTGGACTAGCACAGATACGCAGTATTTT. This translates into CASSAWTSTDTQYF.